The clone carrying this TCR beta chain was seen more than once but under ten times. Its target is unknown. The CDR3 is 15 amino acids. Germline V CDR1 and CDR2: SEHNR, FQNEAQ (reference sequence). V was cut by 2 bases and J by 4 bases, with 15 bases left in between. These data are taken from a study of CD8+ T cells in alopecia areata. Study-level points and caveats: In patients, TCRs were shared less clearly than in mice, and HLA may possibly be involved.

Lesional scalp punch biopsies and peripheral blood came from alopecia areata patients. A FACSAria was used to sort CD4+ and CD8+ T cells. These cells came from PBMCs. Extracted from the samples, RNA was reverse transcribed into cDNA to serve as the sequencing template. TCRdb keeps only in-frame clones here, not all; method: immunoSEQ multiplex PCR. The data contain some 110,000 clones, 35% to 40% of them singletons. This receptor was taken from a human donor with alopecia areata. The chain carries TRBV7-9 and TRBJ2-7, with a possible D match to TRBD2 (6 bases). Sequencing was carried out using CD4+ T cells sorted from blood. The CDR3 bases are TGTGCCAGCAGCTTACTCGGGGGAGGACCATACGAGCAGTACTTC. This encodes CASSLLGGGPYEQYF.